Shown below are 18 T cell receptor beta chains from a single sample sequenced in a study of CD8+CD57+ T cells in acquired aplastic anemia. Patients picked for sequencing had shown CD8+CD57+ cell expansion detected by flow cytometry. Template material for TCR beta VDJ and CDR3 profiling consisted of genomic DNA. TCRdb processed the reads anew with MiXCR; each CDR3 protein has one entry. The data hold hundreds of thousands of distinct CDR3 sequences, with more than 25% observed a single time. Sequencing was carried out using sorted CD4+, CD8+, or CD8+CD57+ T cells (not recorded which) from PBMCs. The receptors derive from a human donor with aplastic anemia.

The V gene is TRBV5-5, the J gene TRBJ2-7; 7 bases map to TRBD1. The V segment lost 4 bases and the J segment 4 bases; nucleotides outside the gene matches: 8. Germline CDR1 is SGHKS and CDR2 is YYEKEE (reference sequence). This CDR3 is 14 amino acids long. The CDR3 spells CASSRDRESYEQYF. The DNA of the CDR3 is TGTGCCAGCAGCAGAGACAGGGAGAGTTACGAGCAGTACTTC.

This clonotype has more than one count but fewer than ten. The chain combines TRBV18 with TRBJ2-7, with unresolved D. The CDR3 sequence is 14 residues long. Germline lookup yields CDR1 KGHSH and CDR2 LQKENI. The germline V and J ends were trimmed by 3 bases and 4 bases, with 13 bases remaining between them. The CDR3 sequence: CASSPLLDAYEQYF. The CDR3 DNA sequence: TGTGCCAGCTCACCCCTCCTTGACGCGTACGAGCAGTACTTC.

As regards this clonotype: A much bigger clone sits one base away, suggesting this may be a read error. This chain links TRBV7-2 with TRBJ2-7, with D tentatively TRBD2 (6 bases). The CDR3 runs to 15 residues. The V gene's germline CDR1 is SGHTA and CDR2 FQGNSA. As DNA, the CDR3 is TGTGCCAGCAGCCACAGGAAAACTAGCTCCCACGAGCAGTACTTC. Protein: CASSHRKTSSHEQYF.

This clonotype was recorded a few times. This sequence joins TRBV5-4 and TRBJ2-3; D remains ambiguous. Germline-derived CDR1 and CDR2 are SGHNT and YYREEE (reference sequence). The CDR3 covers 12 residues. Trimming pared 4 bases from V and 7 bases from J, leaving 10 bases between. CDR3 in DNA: TGTGCCAGCAGCAACCCTATGAATACGCAGTATTTT. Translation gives CASSNPMNTQYF.

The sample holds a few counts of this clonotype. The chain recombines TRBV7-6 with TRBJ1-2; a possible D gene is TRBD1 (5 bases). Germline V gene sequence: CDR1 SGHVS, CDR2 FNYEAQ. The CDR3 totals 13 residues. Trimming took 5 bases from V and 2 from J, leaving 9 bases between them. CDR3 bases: TGTGCCAGCAGCGCAGGGACGAACTATGGCTACACCTTC. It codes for CASSAGTNYGYTF.

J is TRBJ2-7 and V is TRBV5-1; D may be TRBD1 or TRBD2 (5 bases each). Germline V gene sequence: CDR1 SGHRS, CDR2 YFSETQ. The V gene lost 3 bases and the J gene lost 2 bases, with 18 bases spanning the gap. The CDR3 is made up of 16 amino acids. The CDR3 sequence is CASSSGPGRTTYEQYF. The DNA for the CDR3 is TGCGCCAGCAGCTCCGGTCCGGGACGCACAACCTACGAGCAGTACTTC.

The CDR3 nucleotides are TGCGCCAGCAGTGGAGACAGCGGTAATTCACCCCTCCACTTT. This codes for CASSGDSGNSPLHF. J is TRBJ1-6 and V is TRBV10-1; D may be TRBD1 (5 bases). Germline assignment: CDR1 WNHNN and CDR2 SYGVQD (reference sequence). The CDR3 loop spans 14 amino acids. Trimming removed 4 bases from V and 6 bases from J, with 10 bases in between.

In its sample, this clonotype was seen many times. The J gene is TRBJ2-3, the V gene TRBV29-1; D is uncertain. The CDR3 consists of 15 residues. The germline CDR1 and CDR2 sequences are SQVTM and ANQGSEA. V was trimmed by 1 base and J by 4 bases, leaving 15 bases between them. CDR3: CSVEGLSPTSDTQYF. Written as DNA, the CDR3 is TGCAGCGTTGAAGGACTTTCCCCTACTTCAGATACGCAGTATTTT.

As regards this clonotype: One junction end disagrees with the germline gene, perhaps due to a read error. The CDR3 sequence is CASSQFSGGHYNEQFF. Here the CDR3 DNA reads TGTGCCAGCAGTCAGTTTAGCGGGGGTCATTACAATGAGCAGTTCTTC. The rearrangement uses TRBV10-3 and TRBJ2-1; 9 bases match TRBD2. CDR3 length: 16 residues. Per germline, CDR1 ENHRY and CDR2 SYGVKD.

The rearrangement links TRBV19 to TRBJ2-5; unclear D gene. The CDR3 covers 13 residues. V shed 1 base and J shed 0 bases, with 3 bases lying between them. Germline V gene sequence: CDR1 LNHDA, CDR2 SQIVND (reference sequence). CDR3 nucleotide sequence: TGTGCCAGTAGTATAGCCGACCAAGAGACCCAGTACTTC. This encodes CASSIADQETQYF.

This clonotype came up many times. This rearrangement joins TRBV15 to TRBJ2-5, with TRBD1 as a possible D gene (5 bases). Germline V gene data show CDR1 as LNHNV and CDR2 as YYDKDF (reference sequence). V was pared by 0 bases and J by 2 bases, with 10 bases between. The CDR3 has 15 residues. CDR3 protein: CATSRDPTAQETQYF. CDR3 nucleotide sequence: TGTGCCACCAGCAGAGACCCGACAGCGCAAGAGACCCAGTACTTC. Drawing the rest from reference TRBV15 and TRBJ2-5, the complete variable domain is DAMVIQNPRYQVTQFGKPVTLSCSQTLNHNVMYWYQQKSSQAPKLLFHYYDKDFNNEADTPDNFQSRRPNTSFCFLDIRSPGLGDTAMYLCATSRDPTAQETQYFGPGTRLLVL.

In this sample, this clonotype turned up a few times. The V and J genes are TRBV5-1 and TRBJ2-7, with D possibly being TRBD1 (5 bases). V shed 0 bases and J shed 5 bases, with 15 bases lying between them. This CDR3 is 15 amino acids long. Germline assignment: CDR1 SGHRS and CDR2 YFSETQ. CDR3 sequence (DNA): TGCGCCAGCAGCTTGGTTGTCTCACAGGAAAACGAGCAGTACTTC. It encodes CASSLVVSQENEQYF.

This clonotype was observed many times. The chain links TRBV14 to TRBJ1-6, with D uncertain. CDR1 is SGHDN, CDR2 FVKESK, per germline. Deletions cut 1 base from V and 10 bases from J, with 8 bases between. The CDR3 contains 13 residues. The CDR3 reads CASSQGPLSPLHF. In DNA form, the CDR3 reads TGTGCCAGCAGCCAAGGCCCTCTATCACCCCTCCACTTT.

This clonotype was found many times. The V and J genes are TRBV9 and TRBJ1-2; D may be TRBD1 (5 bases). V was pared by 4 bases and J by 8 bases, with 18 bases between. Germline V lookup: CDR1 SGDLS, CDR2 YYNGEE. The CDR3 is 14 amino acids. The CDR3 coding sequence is TGTGCCAGCAGCTCATACCAGGGTACCGACGGCTACACCTTC. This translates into CASSSYQGTDGYTF.

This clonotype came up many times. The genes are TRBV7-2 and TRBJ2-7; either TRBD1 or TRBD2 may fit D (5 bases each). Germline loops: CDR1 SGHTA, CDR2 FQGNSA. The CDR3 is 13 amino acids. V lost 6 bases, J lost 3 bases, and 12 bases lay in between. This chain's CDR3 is CASSPQRGYEQYF. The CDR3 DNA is TGTGCCAGCAGTCCCCAGAGGGGCTACGAGCAGTACTTC.

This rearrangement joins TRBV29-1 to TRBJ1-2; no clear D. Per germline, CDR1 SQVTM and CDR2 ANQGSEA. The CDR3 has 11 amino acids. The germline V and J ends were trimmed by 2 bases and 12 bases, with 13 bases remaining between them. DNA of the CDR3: TGCAGCGTTGAAAAGAACTCTGGAAACACCTTC. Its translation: CSVEKNSGNTF.

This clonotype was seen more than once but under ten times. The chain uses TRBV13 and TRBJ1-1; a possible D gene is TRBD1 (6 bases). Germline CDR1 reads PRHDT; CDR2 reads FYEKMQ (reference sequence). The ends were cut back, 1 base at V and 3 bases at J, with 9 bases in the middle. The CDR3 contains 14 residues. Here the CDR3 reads CASSLDRVDTEAFF. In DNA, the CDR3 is TGTGCCAGCAGCTTAGACAGGGTGGACACTGAAGCTTTCTTT.

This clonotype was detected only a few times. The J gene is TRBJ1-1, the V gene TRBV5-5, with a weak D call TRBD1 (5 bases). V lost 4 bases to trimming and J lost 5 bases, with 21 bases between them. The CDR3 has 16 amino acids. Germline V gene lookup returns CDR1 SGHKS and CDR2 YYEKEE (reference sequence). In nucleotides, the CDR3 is TGTGCCAGCAGCGCTAAACAACAAGACAGAGGGACTGAAGCTTTCTTT. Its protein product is CASSAKQQDRGTEAFF. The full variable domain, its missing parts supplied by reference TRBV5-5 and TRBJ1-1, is DAGVTQSPTHLIKTRGQQVTLRCSPISGHKSVSWYQQVLGQGPQFIFQYYEKEERGRGNFPDRFSARQFPNYSSELNVNALLLGDSALYLCASSAKQQDRGTEAFFGQGTRLTVV.